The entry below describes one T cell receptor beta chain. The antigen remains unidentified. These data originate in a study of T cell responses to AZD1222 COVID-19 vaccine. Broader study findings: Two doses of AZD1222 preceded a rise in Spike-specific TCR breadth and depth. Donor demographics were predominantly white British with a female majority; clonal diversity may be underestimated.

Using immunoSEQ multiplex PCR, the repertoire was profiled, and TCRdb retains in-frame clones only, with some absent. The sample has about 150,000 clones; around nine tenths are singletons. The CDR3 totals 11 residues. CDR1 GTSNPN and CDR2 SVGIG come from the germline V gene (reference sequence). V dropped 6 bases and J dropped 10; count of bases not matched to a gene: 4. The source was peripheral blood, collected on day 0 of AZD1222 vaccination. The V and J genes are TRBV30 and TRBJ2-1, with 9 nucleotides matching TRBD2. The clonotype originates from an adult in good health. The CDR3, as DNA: TGTGCCTGTCGACTAGCGGTGGAGCAGTTCTTC. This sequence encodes CACRLAVEQFF.